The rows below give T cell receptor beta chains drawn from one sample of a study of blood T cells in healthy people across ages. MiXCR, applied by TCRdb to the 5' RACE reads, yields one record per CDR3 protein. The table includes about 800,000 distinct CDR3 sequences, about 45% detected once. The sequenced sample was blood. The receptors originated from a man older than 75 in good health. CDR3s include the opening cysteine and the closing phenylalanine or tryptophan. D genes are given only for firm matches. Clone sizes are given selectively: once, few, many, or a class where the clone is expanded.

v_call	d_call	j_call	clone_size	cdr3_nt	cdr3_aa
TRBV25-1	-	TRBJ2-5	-	TGTGCCAGCACCGGGAGCCGGGTGGGCAGACAAGAGACCCAGTACTTC	CASTGSRVGRQETQYF
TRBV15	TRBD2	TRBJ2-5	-	TGTGCCACCAGCAGACTAGCGGGAGGGCCAGAGACCCAGTACTTC	CATSRLAGGPETQYF
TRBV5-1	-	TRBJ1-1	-	TGCGCCAGCAGCTTGAACTCCAAGATGAACACTGAAGCTTTCTTT	CASSLNSKMNTEAFF
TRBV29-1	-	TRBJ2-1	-	TGCAGCGTTCTCGTAGCTCATGAGCAGTTCTTC	CSVLVAHEQFF
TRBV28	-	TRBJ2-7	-	TGTGCCGGCGGTAGTGATGGGGGTCCTAGCTCCTACGAGCAGTACTTC	CAGGSDGGPSSYEQYF
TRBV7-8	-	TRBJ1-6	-	TGTGCCAGCAGCTCGAAGGTCGGGAATTCACCCCTCCACTTT	CASSSKVGNSPLHF
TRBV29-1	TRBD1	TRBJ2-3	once	TGCAGCGTACGACAGGGTTCTAGCACAGATACGCAGTATTTT	CSVRQGSSTDTQYF
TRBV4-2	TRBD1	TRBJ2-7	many	TGTGCCAGCAGCCAAGATATGGACAGGTCCGAGCAGTACTTC	CASSQDMDRSEQYF
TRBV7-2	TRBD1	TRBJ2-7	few	TGTGCCAGCAGCGGATCGACAGGGGGCGGGTACGAGCAGTACTTC	CASSGSTGGGYEQYF
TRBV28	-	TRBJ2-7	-	TGTGCCAGCCGGACCCCCAACAGAGTTGCCTACAATGAGCAGTACTTC	CASRTPNRVAYNEQYF
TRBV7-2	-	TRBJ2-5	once	TGTGCCAGCAGCCCCGTTGACTTGGGCTTTATTAACAATGAGCAGTACTTC	CASSPVDLGFINNEQYF
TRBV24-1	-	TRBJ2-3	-	TGTGCCACCCAAGCGGGGGACAGTCGGCAGTATTTT	CATQAGDSRQYF
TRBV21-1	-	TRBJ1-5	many	TGTGCCAGCAGCGGTAGCAATCAGCCCCAGCATTTT	CASSGSNQPQHF
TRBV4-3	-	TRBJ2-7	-	TGCGCCAGCAGCCAAGGAGCGGACCGGCCATACGAGCAGTACTTC	CASSQGADRPYEQYF